This record looks at one TCR beta chain sequence and its context. The germline gives CDR1 SNHLY, CDR2 FYNNEI. This CDR3 has 15 amino acids. V shed 6 bases, J shed 0 bases, and the junction held 3 bases outside the gene matches. The authors' processing: From reference gene primer amplification, estimates of nucleated cell counts were derived. Measured with immunoSEQ multiplex PCR; TCRdb has only the in-frame clones, and not every one. That table gives V, J and clone size, and the DNA gave D and trimming. The table lists some 210,000 clones, 84% of them singletons. This sample was included in a study of blood T cell repertoires in COVID-19. Across the study: T cells, B-cell-depleted T cells, or PBMCs provided the cDNA or gDNA that served as material.

The TCR comes from a woman aged 50 to 60 with active or convalescent COVID-19. The chain is built from TRBV2 and TRBJ1-3, with 9 bases matching TRBD1. The specimen sequenced was peripheral blood. In DNA form, the CDR3 reads TGTGCCAGCAGGGACAGGGGCCTCTCTGGAAACACCATATATTTT. Translating it yields CASRDRGLSGNTIYF. The full variable domain, rest sourced from reference TRBV2 and TRBJ1-3, is EPEVTQTPSHQVTQMGQEVILRCVPISNHLYFYWYRQILGQKVEFLVSFYNNEISEKSEIFDDQFSVERPDGSNFTLKIRSTKLEDSAMYFCASRDRGLSGNTIYFGEGSWLTVV.